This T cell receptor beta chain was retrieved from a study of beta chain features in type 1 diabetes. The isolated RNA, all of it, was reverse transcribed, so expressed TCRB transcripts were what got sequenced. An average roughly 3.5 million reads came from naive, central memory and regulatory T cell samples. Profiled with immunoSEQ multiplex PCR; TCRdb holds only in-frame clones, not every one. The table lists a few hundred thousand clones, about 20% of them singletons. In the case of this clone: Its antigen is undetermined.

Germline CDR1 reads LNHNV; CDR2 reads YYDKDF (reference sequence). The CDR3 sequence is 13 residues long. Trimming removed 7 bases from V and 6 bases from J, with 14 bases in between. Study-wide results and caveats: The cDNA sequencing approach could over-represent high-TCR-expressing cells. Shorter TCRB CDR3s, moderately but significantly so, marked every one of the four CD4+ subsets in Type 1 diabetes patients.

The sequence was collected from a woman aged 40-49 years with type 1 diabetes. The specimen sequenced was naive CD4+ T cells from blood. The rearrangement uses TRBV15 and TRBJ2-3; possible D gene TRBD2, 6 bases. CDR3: CATTGGASDTQYF. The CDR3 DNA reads TGTGCCACCACAGGCGGGGCGTCCGATACGCAGTATTTT.